The clone carrying this TCR beta chain was seen only once. The entry originates in a study of blood T cell repertoires in COVID-19. Study-wide context: COVID-19 samples, acute and convalescent, were from the United States, Italy and Spain. Sources were T cells, B-cell-depleted T cells, or PBMCs; the material itself was cDNA or gDNA.

In the study's own analysis: Reference gene primer amplification gave nucleated cell count estimates. TCRdb's copy holds only in-frame clones and misses some; the assay was immunoSEQ multiplex PCR. V, J and clone size are taken as reported in that table, and D and trimming were inferred from the DNA itself. The sample lists some 150,000 clones, around nine tenths occurring once. V was trimmed by 3 bases and J by 2 bases, leaving 14 bases between them. Germline V lookup: CDR1 SGHRS, CDR2 YFSETQ. This CDR3 has 15 amino acids. This chain joins TRBV5-1 and TRBJ2-5; D may be TRBD2 (6 bases). The TCR originated in a man aged 55 to 70 with active or convalescent COVID-19. Sequencing was done on a sample of peripheral blood. This CDR3 is CASSSRGDSQETQYF. The CDR3 nucleotides are TGCGCCAGCAGCTCACGAGGGGACTCTCAAGAGACCCAGTACTTC.